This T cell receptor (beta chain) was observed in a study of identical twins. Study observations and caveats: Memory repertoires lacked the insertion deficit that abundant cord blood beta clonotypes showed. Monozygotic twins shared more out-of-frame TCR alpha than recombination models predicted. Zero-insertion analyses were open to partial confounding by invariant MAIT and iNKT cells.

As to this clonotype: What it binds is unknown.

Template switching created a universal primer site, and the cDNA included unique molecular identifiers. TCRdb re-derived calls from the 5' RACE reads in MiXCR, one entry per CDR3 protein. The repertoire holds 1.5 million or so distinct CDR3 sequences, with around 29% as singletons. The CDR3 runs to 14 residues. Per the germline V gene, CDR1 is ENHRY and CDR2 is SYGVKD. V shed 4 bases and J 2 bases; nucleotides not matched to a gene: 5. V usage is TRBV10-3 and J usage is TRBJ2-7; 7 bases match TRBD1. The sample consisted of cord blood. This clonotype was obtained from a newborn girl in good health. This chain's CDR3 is CAISGKQGTYEQYF. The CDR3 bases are TGTGCCATCAGTGGAAAACAGGGGACCTACGAGCAGTACTTC.